This T cell receptor (beta chain) was profiled in a study of T cells in women clearing cervical HPV infection. Findings and limits, study-wide: Cases carried less TRBV6-7 than controls: approximately 0.1% versus 0.16%. Effector/memory and HPV-specific T cells were not isolated, and association timing is unknown. Repertoire richness, not evenness, was significantly elevated in CIN3+ cases versus controls.

HPV was found by MY09/MY11 PCR and dot-blot genotyping. With regard to this clone: Its antigen remains unidentified. The CDR3 is cut off 3 residues early in the read; its end comes from the germline J gene.

CDR1 is MNHNS and CDR2 is SASEGT in the germline V gene. Between the trimmed V and J ends, which lost 3 bases and 7 bases, there was a span of 11 bases. The CDR3 length is 13 residues. Measured with immunoSEQ multiplex PCR; TCRdb has only the in-frame clones, and not every one. This sample's table has roughly 15,000 clones. This TCR was sampled from a woman aged 18-70 years with a cervical HPV16 infection that either progressed to CIN3+ or cleared (not recorded which). V and J are TRBV6-1 and TRBJ2-3; a weak D match, TRBD1 (7 bases). Sample: blood buffy coat. CDR3: CASSEGGQYTQYF. The sequenced CDR3 bases are TGTGCCAGCAGTGAGGGGGGACAGTATACG.